The rows below give T cell receptor beta chains drawn from one sample of a study of control samples from healthy donors and cancer patients. The repertoire was sequenced with immunoSEQ multiplex PCR; TCRdb's copy has only in-frame clones and lacks some. The table has 120,000 or so clones, approximately 89% seen once. Material: blood. These receptors all come from a man in his sixties in good health. Each CDR3 is given without its conserved first and last residue.

v_gene: TRBV27; CDR3aa: ASSLIAFGGGPSIQY
v_gene: TRBV7-2; CDR3aa: ASSLGRTGVAYEQY
v_gene: TRBV5-1; CDR3aa: ASSSTQGLTHGYT
v_gene: TRBV10-1; CDR3aa: ASSESADGLMNTGELF
v_gene: TRBV29-1; CDR3aa: SVDRVGLGEQF
v_gene: TRBV14; CDR3aa: ASSGQGVYGYT
v_gene: TRBV4-2; CDR3aa: ASSRDGTAGNTIY
v_gene: TRBV28; CDR3aa: ASSSEQTYEQY
v_gene: TRBV28; CDR3aa: ASSSTSDEAF
v_gene: TRBV19; CDR3aa: ASSNGYSPMNTEAF
v_gene: TRBV6-5; CDR3aa: ASRRTGQETQY
v_gene: TRBV28; CDR3aa: ASKADRVDEQY
v_gene: TRBV24-1; CDR3aa: ATSQGQGYGYT
v_gene: TRBV2; CDR3aa: ASSPGQGYGYT
v_gene: TRBV7-2; CDR3aa: ASSFFLGHSNQPQH
v_gene: TRBV7-9; CDR3aa: ASSRDRVDTGELF
v_gene: TRBV2; CDR3aa: ASSEGAPQRNQPQH
v_gene: TRBV5-6; CDR3aa: ASSYDRSNEKLF
v_gene: TRBV6-2/TRBV6-3; CDR3aa: ASSTTFSGAWNTGELF
v_gene: TRBV19; CDR3aa: ASSIEGARSPLH
v_gene: TRBV19; CDR3aa: ASSSDFGPYEQY
v_gene: TRBV19; CDR3aa: ASSILRDQPQH
v_gene: TRBV6-2/TRBV6-3; CDR3aa: ASSSRQGRRDYGYT
v_gene: TRBV6-5; CDR3aa: ASSRQGLNTEAF